Below, 20 T cell receptor beta chains from the same sample are listed, as sequenced in a study of blood T cell repertoires in COVID-19. Data came from immunoSEQ multiplex PCR; TCRdb stores just in-frame clones and leaves some out. In the table there are over 150,000 clones, around 84% of which are singletons. Sequencing was performed on peripheral blood. The receptors here all came from a woman of 80 years or more with COVID-19, enrolled during active disease.

The table lists this clone with a few counts. The rearrangement joins TRBV19 to TRBJ2-3; 14 nucleotides agree with TRBD2. Germline CDR1 LNHDA, CDR2 SQIVND (reference sequence). This CDR3 has 16 residues. The V gene end was trimmed by 4 bases and the J gene end by 6 bases; junction bases not matched to a gene: 6. CDR3 residues: CASSRLAGGPSDTQYF. CDR3 sequence (DNA): TGTGCCAGTAGTAGACTAGCGGGAGGGCCATCCGATACGCAGTATTTT.

The CDR3 bases are TGTGCCAGCAGCTTAGGTACTAGCGGGAGTACCGGGGAGCTGTTTTTT. Its protein is CASSLGTSGSTGELFF. J is TRBJ2-2 and V is TRBV7-8, with 11 bases lining up with TRBD2. With 1 base clipped from V and 5 bases from J, the junction kept 3 bases outside the gene matches. Germline V gene data show CDR1 as SGHVS and CDR2 as FQNEAQ. The CDR3 has 16 residues.

The chain couples TRBV7-2 to TRBJ2-7, with 9 bases aligning to TRBD1. CDR1 is SGHTA and CDR2 is FQGNSA in the germline V gene. Trimming removed 3 bases from V and 5 bases from J; junction bases left unmatched: 8. This CDR3 comprises 15 residues. The DNA of the CDR3 is TGTGCCAGCAGCTTTGCCGGGACAGGGAGGGACGAGCAGTACTTC. The encoded protein is CASSFAGTGRDEQYF. The variable domain in full, with the rest retrieved from reference TRBV7-2 and TRBJ2-7, is GAGVSQSPSNKVTEKGKDVELRCDPISGHTALYWYRQSLGQGLEFLIYFQGNSAPDKSGLPSDRFSAERTGGSVSTLTIQRTQQEDSAVYLCASSFAGTGRDEQYFGPGTRLTVT.

This chain links TRBV24-1 with TRBJ1-2; no reliable D call. V shed 4 bases and J shed 8 bases, with 13 bases lying between them. From germline, CDR1 is KGHDR and CDR2 SFDVKD. The CDR3 sequence is 13 residues long. The CDR3, as DNA: TGTGCCACCAGTGAAGCGGGGATGGACGGCTACACCTTC. It codes for CATSEAGMDGYTF.

This clone appeared a few times. The chain employs TRBV25-1 and TRBJ1-6, with 9 bases lining up with TRBD1. V dropped 6 bases and J dropped 6; count of bases not matched to a gene: 3. CDR3 size: 14 residues. Per the germline V gene, CDR1 is MGHDK and CDR2 is SYGVNS. The CDR3 DNA reads as TGTGCCAGCAGAGAACAGGGGGCTAATTCACCCCTCCACTTT. Residues: CASREQGANSPLHF.

DNA of the CDR3: TGTGCCAGCACTAAGGGGGCTGTGGAGACCCAGTACTTC. This encodes CASTKGAVETQYF. The V call is TRBV28, the J call TRBJ2-5; 7 nucleotides agree with TRBD1. This CDR3 region has 13 residues. V lost 7 bases, J lost 5 bases, and 7 bases stayed unmatched. Germline CDR1 and CDR2: MDHEN and SYDVKM.

The chain has TRBV27 and TRBJ2-7; 13 bases align to TRBD2. This CDR3 has 18 amino acids. Germline V gene lookup returns CDR1 MNHEY and CDR2 SMNVEV (reference sequence). V dropped 3 bases and J dropped 6; count of bases not matched to a gene: 14. The CDR3 nucleotides read TGTGCCAGCAGTTTCTCCATCGGGACTAGCGGGAAACATCCCGAGCAGTACTTC. Its protein is CASSFSIGTSGKHPEQYF.

The J gene is TRBJ2-1, the V gene TRBV13, with TRBD1 identical over 11 bases. V lost 5 bases to trimming and J lost 9 bases; unmatched junction nucleotides: 6. CDR1 is PRHDT and CDR2 is FYEKMQ in the germline V gene (reference sequence). CDR3 length equals 14 residues. The CDR3: CASSPRTGGPEQFF. In DNA, the CDR3 is TGTGCCAGCAGCCCGAGGACAGGGGGCCCTGAGCAGTTCTTC.

In this sample, this clone turned up a few times. J is TRBJ2-1 and V is TRBV5-4, with D tentatively TRBD2 (5 bases). The germline V gene encodes CDR1 SGHNT and CDR2 YYREEE (reference sequence). Trimming removed 2 bases from V and 0 bases from J, with 9 bases in between. This CDR3 spans 15 amino acids. CDR3 sequence reads: CASSLGSSSYNEQFF. The CDR3 DNA sequence: TGTGCCAGCAGCTTAGGGAGTAGCTCCTACAATGAGCAGTTCTTC.

The genes are TRBV7-8 and TRBJ1-3, with D unresolved. V dropped 0 bases and J dropped 4 bases, with 7 bases sitting between them. CDR3 length equals 14 residues. Looked up from germline, CDR1 is SGHVS and CDR2 is FQNEAQ. Here the CDR3 reads CASSLAAGGNTIYF. The DNA for the CDR3 is TGTGCCAGCAGCTTAGCTGCAGGAGGAAACACCATATATTTT.

The gene calls are TRBV10-2 and TRBJ2-2; TRBD2 aligns across 11 bases. Germline V gene lookup returns CDR1 WSHSY and CDR2 SAAADI. This CDR3 spans 14 amino acids. The trim removed 7 bases at V and 5 bases at J, leaving 3 bases unmatched. CDR3 bases: TGCGCCAGCAATCTAGCGGGAGGAACCGGGGAGCTGTTTTTT. Its protein product is CASNLAGGTGELFF.

The chain recombines TRBV13 with TRBJ1-6, with D possibly being TRBD1 (6 bases). V lost 4 bases and J 4 bases, leaving 11 bases between the germline ends. The CDR3 runs 15 residues. CDR1 is PRHDT and CDR2 is FYEKMQ in the germline V gene (reference sequence). CDR3 sequence (DNA): TGTGCCAGCAGCTCACGGACAGAGTATAATTCACCCCTCCACTTT. Translating gives CASSSRTEYNSPLHF.

A single count supports this clone. This chain connects TRBV19 to TRBJ1-5; D might be TRBD1 (6 bases). The germline V gene has CDR1 LNHDA and CDR2 SQIVND (reference sequence). CDR3 length: 14 residues. V was clipped by 3 bases and J by 5 bases, with 11 bases between them. The chain's CDR3 is CASSMQGPHQPQHF. CDR3 DNA: TGTGCCAGTAGTATGCAGGGGCCGCATCAGCCCCAGCATTTT.

The chain carries TRBV27 and TRBJ2-7; 8 positions agree with TRBD2. The CDR3 extends over 18 amino acids. Per germline, CDR1 MNHEY and CDR2 SMNVEV (reference sequence). The V segment lost 5 bases and the J segment 2 bases; nucleotides outside the gene matches: 17. CDR3 in DNA: TGTGCCAGCAGTCCACCCCGCCTCACGACTAGCGCTGCCTACGAGCAGTACTTC. Translated: CASSPPRLTTSAAYEQYF.

The rearrangement joins TRBV12-2 to TRBJ1-5; the D call TRBD1 from the table was never checked on the DNA. TRBV12-2 represents a pseudogene. The CDR3 runs 16 residues. The CDR3 DNA reads TGTGCAAGTCGCTCCCCAGGGACAAGGGAGAATCAGCCCCAGCATTTT. It codes for CASRSPGTRENQPQHF.

The chain carries TRBV9 and TRBJ2-7; possible D gene TRBD2, 5 bases. This CDR3 spans 15 amino acids. The germline V gene encodes CDR1 SGDLS and CDR2 YYNGEE. Trimming stripped 0 bases from V and 3 bases from J, with 13 bases between. The CDR3 is CASSVGVIGSYEQYF. In DNA form, the CDR3 reads TGTGCCAGCAGCGTAGGGGTCATAGGGAGCTACGAGCAGTACTTC.

This sequence joins TRBV5-6 and TRBJ1-5; TRBD1 might be the D (5 bases). The CDR3 extends over 16 amino acids. V lost 3 bases and J 5 bases, leaving 18 bases between the germline ends. Germline CDR1 reads SGHDT; CDR2 reads YYEEEE. Written as DNA, the CDR3 is TGTGCCAGCAGCTCCGGGTTTCGGGGGGACTATCAGCCCCAGCATTTT. Encoded protein: CASSSGFRGDYQPQHF.

This clone was observed a single time. This rearrangement joins TRBV15 to TRBJ2-7; 8 bases match TRBD2. Trimming cost V 0 bases and J 7 bases; bases outside gene matches: 5. Germline CDR1 reads LNHNV; CDR2 reads YYDKDF (reference sequence). CDR3 length: 14 amino acids. The CDR3 reads CATSREAGVNEQYF. The CDR3 DNA reads TGTGCCACCAGCAGAGAAGCGGGAGTAAATGAGCAGTACTTC.

The rearrangement joins TRBV27 to TRBJ2-2, with D maybe TRBD2 (5 bases). Per the germline V gene, CDR1 is MNHEY and CDR2 is SMNVEV (reference sequence). The CDR3 spans 14 residues. V lost 6 bases and J lost 0, with 8 bases in between. CDR3 sequence (DNA): TGTGCCAGCAGGGGGAGAACGAACACCGGGGAGCTGTTTTTT. Translating it yields CASRGRTNTGELFF.

The J gene is TRBJ2-7, the V gene TRBV5-1, with D perhaps TRBD2 (5 bases). V was trimmed by 3 bases and J by 2 bases, leaving 9 bases between them. Germline assignment: CDR1 SGHRS and CDR2 YFSETQ. The CDR3 runs 13 residues. CDR3 DNA: TGCGCCAGCAGCTGGGGAGAGACCTACGAGCAGTACTTC. This encodes CASSWGETYEQYF.